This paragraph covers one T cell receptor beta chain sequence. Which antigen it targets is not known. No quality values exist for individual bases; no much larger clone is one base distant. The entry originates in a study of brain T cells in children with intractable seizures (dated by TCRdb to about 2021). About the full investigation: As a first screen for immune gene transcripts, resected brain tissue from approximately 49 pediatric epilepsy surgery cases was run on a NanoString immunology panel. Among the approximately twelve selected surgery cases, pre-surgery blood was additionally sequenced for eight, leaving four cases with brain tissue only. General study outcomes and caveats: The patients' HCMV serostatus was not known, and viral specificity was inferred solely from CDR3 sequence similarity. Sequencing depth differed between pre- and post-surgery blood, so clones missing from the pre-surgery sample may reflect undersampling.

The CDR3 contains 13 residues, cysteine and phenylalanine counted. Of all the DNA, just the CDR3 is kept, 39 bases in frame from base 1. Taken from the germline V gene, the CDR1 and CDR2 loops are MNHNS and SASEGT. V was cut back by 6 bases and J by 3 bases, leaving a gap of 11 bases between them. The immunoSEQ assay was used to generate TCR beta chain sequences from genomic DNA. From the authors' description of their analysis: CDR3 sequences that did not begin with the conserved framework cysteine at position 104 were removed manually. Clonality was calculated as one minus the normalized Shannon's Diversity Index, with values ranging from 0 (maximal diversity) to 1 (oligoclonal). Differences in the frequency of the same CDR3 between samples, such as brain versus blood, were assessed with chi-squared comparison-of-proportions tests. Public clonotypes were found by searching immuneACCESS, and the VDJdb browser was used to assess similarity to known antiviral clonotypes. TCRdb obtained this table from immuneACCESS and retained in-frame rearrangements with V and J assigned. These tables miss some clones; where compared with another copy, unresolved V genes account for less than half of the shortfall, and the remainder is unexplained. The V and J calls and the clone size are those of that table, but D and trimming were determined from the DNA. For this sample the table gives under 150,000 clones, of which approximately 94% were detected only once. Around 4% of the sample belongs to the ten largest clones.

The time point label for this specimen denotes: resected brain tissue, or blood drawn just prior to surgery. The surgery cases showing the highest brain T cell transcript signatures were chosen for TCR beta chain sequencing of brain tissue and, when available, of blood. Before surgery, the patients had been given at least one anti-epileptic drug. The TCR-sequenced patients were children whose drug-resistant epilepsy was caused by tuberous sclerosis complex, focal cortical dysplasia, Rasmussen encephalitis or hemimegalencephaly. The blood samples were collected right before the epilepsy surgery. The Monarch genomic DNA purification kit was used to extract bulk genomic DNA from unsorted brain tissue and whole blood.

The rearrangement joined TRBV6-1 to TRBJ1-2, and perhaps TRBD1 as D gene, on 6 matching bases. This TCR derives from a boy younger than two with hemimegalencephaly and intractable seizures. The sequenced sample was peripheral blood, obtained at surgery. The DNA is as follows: TGTGCCAGCAGCCCCCGACAGGACTATGGCTACACCTTC. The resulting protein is CASSPRQDYGYTF.